A single sample gave rise to the 29 T cell receptor beta chains below, sequenced in a study of technical replicates of blood from several donors. The protocol was immunoSEQ multiplex PCR, while the TCRdb copy is restricted to in-frame clones and leaves out a portion. The sample has fewer than 90,000 clones; around 94% are singletons. The sample comprised T cells isolated from PBMCs. Receptors were obtained from a human donor in good health.

The chain carries TRBV5-1 and TRBJ2-5, with 7 bases fitting TRBD2. This CDR3 region has 14 residues. V lost 6 bases and J lost 2; bases outside the gene matches: 7. The V gene's germline CDR1 is SGHRS and CDR2 YFSETQ. The CDR3 sequence is CASKLVGGQETQYF. In nucleotides, the CDR3 is TGCGCCAGCAAGTTGGTGGGAGGGCAAGAGACCCAGTACTTC.

The rearrangement links TRBV30 to TRBJ2-7; the D is unclear. V was cut by 3 bases and J by 1 base, with 7 bases left in between. CDR3 length: 12 amino acids. Germline V gene lookup returns CDR1 GTSNPN and CDR2 SVGIG (reference sequence). CDR3 loop: CAWSAASYEQYF. CDR3 in DNA: TGTGCCTGGAGCGCGGCGTCCTACGAGCAGTACTTC.

This chain connects TRBV11-3 to TRBJ1-3; the D is unclear. Germline assignment: CDR1 SGHNT and CDR2 YENEEA. The CDR3 has 16 amino acids. V lost 3 bases and J 0 bases, leaving 12 bases between the germline ends. The CDR3 sequence: CASSFSQASSGNTIYF. CDR3 DNA sequence: TGTGCCAGCAGCTTTTCCCAGGCAAGCTCTGGAAACACCATATATTTT.

This chain joins TRBV6-1 and TRBJ2-2, with 7 bases fitting TRBD2. V lost 6 bases and J lost 5; bases outside the gene matches: 3. This CDR3 is 13 amino acids long. Germline CDR1 reads MNHNS; CDR2 reads SASEGT. The CDR3 nucleotides are TGTGCCAGCAGGCCGCGGGAGACCGGGGAGCTGTTTTTT. Protein sequence: CASRPRETGELFF.

CDR3 sequence (DNA): TGTGCCAGCAGTTACTCGTTCGGAGATGGCAATCAGCCCCAGCATTTT. Amino acids: CASSYSFGDGNQPQHF. The chain joins TRBV6-5 to TRBJ1-5; no clear D gene. CDR3 length equals 16 residues. V was trimmed by 0 bases and J by 2 bases, leaving 11 bases between them. Germline V CDR1 and CDR2: MNHEY, SVGAGI.

The genes are TRBV5-1 and TRBJ2-2; D not certain. The CDR3 is made up of 14 amino acids. Germline V lookup: CDR1 SGHRS, CDR2 YFSETQ. Between the trimmed V and J ends, which lost 1 base and 7 bases, there was a span of 11 bases. The DNA of the CDR3 is TGCGCCAGCAGCTTGTGGCAGGTGGGCGGGGAGCTGTTTTTT. It encodes CASSLWQVGGELFF.

J is TRBJ2-7 and V is TRBV27; 7 bases line up with TRBD2. This CDR3 has 15 amino acids. The V gene's germline CDR1 is MNHEY and CDR2 SMNVEV (reference sequence). J was trimmed by 0 bases and V by 7 bases; bases with no gene match: 9. The CDR3 DNA follows: TGTGCCAGCACCTCCCTAGCGGCTAGCTCCTACGAGCAGTACTTC. This gives the protein CASTSLAASSYEQYF.

This rearrangement joins TRBV6-1 to TRBJ1-1; 8 positions agree with TRBD1. The germline V gene has CDR1 MNHNS and CDR2 SASEGT. V dropped 1 base and J dropped 1; count of bases not matched to a gene: 8. The CDR3 sequence is 17 residues long. This CDR3 is CASSEVGQGEGNTEAFF. CDR3 nucleotide sequence: TGTGCCAGCAGTGAAGTTGGACAGGGCGAAGGGAACACTGAAGCTTTCTTT.

This rearrangement joins TRBV6-5 to TRBJ2-6; D call uncertain. This CDR3 contains 15 residues. Germline values: CDR1 MNHEY, CDR2 SVGAGI. V lost 6 bases, J lost 0 bases, and 9 bases lay in between. CDR3 region: CASRSSFSGANVLTF. In DNA form, the CDR3 reads TGTGCCAGCAGATCCTCCTTCTCTGGGGCCAACGTCCTGACTTTC.

The J gene is TRBJ2-2, the V gene TRBV9; D gene uncertain. CDR1 is SGDLS, CDR2 YYNGEE, per germline. The germline V and J ends were trimmed by 4 bases and 2 bases, with 6 bases remaining between them. CDR3 length equals 13 residues. CDR3 bases: TGTGCCAGCAGCTTCTTAAACACCGGGGAGCTGTTTTTT. As protein: CASSFLNTGELFF.

V is TRBV7-2 and J is TRBJ2-3; TRBD1 is a possible D gene (6 bases). With 5 bases removed from V and 5 bases from J, the gap between germline ends came to 20 bases. Germline lookup yields CDR1 SGHTA and CDR2 FQGNSA. This CDR3 has 16 amino acids. In DNA, the CDR3 is TGTGCCAGCAGCCCCCCCTTGGGGGCTCGGGGAGATACGCAGTATTTT. This codes for CASSPPLGARGDTQYF.

The rearrangement links TRBV9 to TRBJ2-1, with TRBD1 identical over 8 bases. V lost 2 bases, J lost 2 bases, and 6 bases stayed unmatched. This CDR3 region has 16 residues. Germline V CDR1 and CDR2: SGDLS, YYNGEE. The CDR3 sequence is CASSVRGHDTYNEQFF. The DNA of the CDR3 is TGTGCCAGCAGCGTCAGGGGGCACGACACCTACAATGAGCAGTTCTTC.

V gene TRBV25-1 combines with J gene TRBJ2-2, with 9 bases fitting TRBD1. Germline values: CDR1 MGHDK, CDR2 SYGVNS. The CDR3 is 16 amino acids. V shed 7 bases, J shed 1 base, and the junction held 7 bases outside the gene matches. The CDR3 loop is CASKDRDRENTGELFF. CDR3 sequence (DNA): TGTGCCAGCAAGGACCGGGACAGGGAGAACACCGGGGAGCTGTTTTTT.

V gene TRBV14 combines with J gene TRBJ2-7; D perhaps matches TRBD2 (5 bases). Germline loops: CDR1 SGHDN, CDR2 FVKESK. The V and J ends lost 4 bases and 7 bases respectively, with 8 bases between them. The CDR3 sequence is 11 residues long. The CDR3 DNA reads as TGTGCCAGCAGCCTCGGGGAGGAGCAGTACTTC. Amino acids: CASSLGEEQYF.

A single count supports this clone. V usage is TRBV11-2 and J usage is TRBJ2-7, with 8 bases that match TRBD2. This CDR3 contains 15 residues. Trimming removed 2 bases from V and 4 bases from J; junction bases left unmatched: 7. Germline CDR1 and CDR2: SGHAT and FQNNGV. The CDR3 loop is CASSLNPGGMYEQYF. DNA for the CDR3: TGTGCCAGCAGCTTAAATCCGGGGGGGATGTACGAGCAGTACTTC.

This clone was recorded only once. The chain links TRBV27 to TRBJ2-1, with D uncertain. Trimming took off 6 bases at V and 6 bases at J, with 12 bases between the two ends. CDR1 MNHEY and CDR2 SMNVEV come from the germline V gene (reference sequence). CDR3 length equals 13 residues. The CDR3 bases are TGTGCCAGCAGCATAAAAGATAGCAATGAGCAGTTCTTC. It specifies CASSIKDSNEQFF.

J is TRBJ2-7 and V is TRBV7-9, with D possibly TRBD2 on 7 matching bases. Trimming took 1 base from V and 3 from J, leaving 16 bases between them. This CDR3 is 16 amino acids long. Germline V gives CDR1 SEHNR, CDR2 FQNEAQ (reference sequence). CDR3 in amino acids: CASSLVGAASGYEQYF. The CDR3 DNA follows: TGTGCCAGCAGCTTAGTGGGGGCGGCTAGCGGCTACGAGCAGTACTTC.

The chain uses TRBV19 and TRBJ1-5, with TRBD1 identical over 8 bases. V lost 7 bases to trimming and J lost 1 base; unmatched junction nucleotides: 6. From germline, CDR1 is LNHDA and CDR2 SQIVND (reference sequence). The CDR3 runs 15 residues. The CDR3 nucleotides read TGTGCCAGTAATTCGGACAGGGAGAGCAATCAGCCCCAGCATTTT. It specifies CASNSDRESNQPQHF.

J is TRBJ1-1 and V is TRBV5-6; D possibly corresponds to TRBD1 (6 bases). Germline V lookup: CDR1 SGHDT, CDR2 YYEEEE. The CDR3 has 11 amino acids. Trimming pared 5 bases from V and 8 bases from J, leaving 10 bases between. The CDR3 spells CASRGGLEAFF. The CDR3 nucleotides read TGTGCCAGCAGAGGGGGTTTGGAAGCTTTCTTT.

In its sample, this clone was seen once. At one boundary the junction diverges from the germline segment, which might be a read error. CDR3 sequence (DNA): TGTGCTAGCAGCTTAGTGGGACAGGGGACCGGGGAGCTGTTTTTT. This codes for CASSLVGQGTGELFF. The rearrangement uses TRBV7-7 and TRBJ2-2; TRBD1 agrees at 10 bases. This CDR3 comprises 15 residues. Germline V CDR1 and CDR2: SSHAT, FNYEAQ (reference sequence). Using reference TRBV7-7 and TRBJ2-2 for the parts outside the CDR3, the full variable domain is GAGVSQSPRYKVTKRGQDVTLRCDPISSHATLYWYQQALGQGPEFLTYFNYEAQPDKSGLPSDRFSAERPEGSISTLTIQRTEQRDSAMYRCASSLVGQGTGELFFGEGSRLTVL.

V and J are TRBV19 and TRBJ1-6, with D possibly being TRBD1 (6 bases). Germline values: CDR1 LNHDA, CDR2 SQIVND (reference sequence). With 7 bases removed from V and 4 bases from J, the gap between germline ends came to 14 bases. The CDR3 spans 15 residues. This CDR3 reads CASKGGPSYNSPLHF. CDR3 DNA: TGTGCCAGTAAAGGGGGTCCCTCGTATAATTCACCCCTCCACTTT.

V and J are TRBV28 and TRBJ2-1; possibly TRBD1 for D (5 bases). The germline gives CDR1 MDHEN, CDR2 SYDVKM. Trimming left V 6 bases short and J 0 bases short, with 12 bases between. This CDR3 is built from 15 residues. In DNA form, the CDR3 reads TGTGCCAGCAGCGAAGACAGTAGCTCCTACAATGAGCAGTTCTTC. Translating gives CASSEDSSSYNEQFF.

The rearrangement joins TRBV2 to TRBJ1-3; no reliable D call. The CDR3 consists of 14 residues. The V and J ends lost 6 bases and 2 bases respectively, with 11 bases between them. In germline, CDR1 is SNHLY, CDR2 FYNNEI. The CDR3 region is CASRRVTTGNTIYF. The CDR3 nucleotides are TGTGCCAGCAGGAGAGTAACCACTGGAAACACCATATATTTT.

This chain links TRBV28 with TRBJ2-7; D might be TRBD2 (5 bases). The CDR3 extends over 14 amino acids. V gave up 5 bases and J gave up 2 bases, with 13 bases separating them. Germline CDR1 and CDR2: MDHEN and SYDVKM. Written as DNA, the CDR3 is TGTGCCAGCAGTACACAAGGACTCACCTACGAGCAGTACTTC. The encoded protein is CASSTQGLTYEQYF. Based on the CDR3 plus reference TRBV28 and TRBJ2-7, the full variable domain is DVKVTQSSRYLVKRTGEKVFLECVQDMDHENMFWYRQDPGLGLRLIYFSYDVKMKEKGDIPEGYSVSREKKERFSLILESASTNQTSMYLCASSTQGLTYEQYFGPGTRLTVT.

This chain uses TRBV2 with TRBJ1-5; D is possibly TRBD1 (5 bases). Germline V CDR1 and CDR2: SNHLY, FYNNEI. Trimming cost V 6 bases and J 1 base, with 7 bases left between them. This CDR3 is built from 13 residues. CDR3 sequence reads: CASRTVSNQPQHF. For the CDR3, the DNA is TGTGCCAGCAGGACAGTAAGCAATCAGCCCCAGCATTTT.

This clone appeared a single time. V usage is TRBV28 and J usage is TRBJ2-7, with D possibly matching TRBD1 (5 bases). The CDR3 loop spans 13 amino acids. Germline CDR1 is MDHEN and CDR2 is SYDVKM. Trimming removed 9 bases from V and 0 bases from J, with 12 bases in between. CDR3 protein: CASLKTDSYEQYF. The CDR3, as DNA: TGTGCCAGTTTAAAGACAGACTCCTACGAGCAGTACTTC.

This chain uses TRBV10-2 with TRBJ2-7; possibly TRBD1 for D (6 bases). Germline-derived CDR1 and CDR2 are WSHSY and SAAADI. The germline V and J ends were trimmed by 0 bases and 5 bases, with 11 bases remaining between them. There are 14 residues in the CDR3. CDR3 sequence: CASSESHRDDEQYF. Written as DNA, the CDR3 is TGCGCCAGCAGTGAGTCTCACAGGGACGACGAGCAGTACTTC.

The chain uses TRBV29-1 and TRBJ1-3; a weak D match, TRBD1 (5 bases). Germline values: CDR1 SQVTM, CDR2 ANQGSEA. The CDR3 has 16 amino acids. Trimming cost V 3 bases and J 2 bases, with 17 bases left between them. The CDR3 protein is CSVEGTRSGTGNTIYF. CDR3 DNA sequence: TGCAGCGTTGAGGGAACCAGGTCAGGGACTGGAAACACCATATATTTT.

J is TRBJ1-6 and V is TRBV21-1; TRBD1 reflects the table's D call only, with no check against the DNA. TRBV21-1 is listed as a pseudogene. The CDR3 consists of 18 residues. The DNA for the CDR3 is TGTGCCAGCAGCAAAGGCCAAACAACCGGGACAGGCGGGTCACCCCTCCACTTT. The encoded protein is CASSKGQTTGTGGSPLHF.